Listed below are T cell receptor beta chains from one sample, sequenced in a study of shared clonotypes between healthy human individuals. Clones were read by immunoSEQ multiplex PCR, and TCRdb kept only the in-frame ones, dropping some. The data contain approximately 740,000 clones, around 92% of them singletons. The sample comprised naive CD8+ T cells sorted from blood. The receptors shown here come from a man aged 30 to 39 in good health. CDR3s include the opening cysteine and the closing phenylalanine or tryptophan. Each record gives: CDR3 protein, CDR3 DNA, CDR3 length, V gene, J gene, D gene, clone size. D genes are given only for firm matches. Expanded clones are given a class, and other clones once, few, many or no size at all.

CDR3: CASSSRDGGPYNEQFF
DNA: TGTGCCAGCAGCTCGAGGGATGGGGGCCCCTACAATGAGCAGTTCTTC
length: 16
V: TRBV11-3
J: TRBJ2-1
D: NA
size: NA

CDR3: CASSGLQLAGVQTGELFF
DNA: TGTGCCAGCAGCGGACTTCAACTAGCGGGAGTACAAACCGGGGAGCTGTTTTTT
length: 18
V: TRBV9
J: TRBJ2-2
D: TRBD2
size: NA

CDR3: CASSLDPADPEAFF
DNA: TGTGCCAGCAGCTTAGACCCAGCAGACCCTGAAGCTTTCTTT
length: 14
V: TRBV11-2
J: TRBJ1-1
D: NA
size: NA

CDR3: CAWSVGGGNQPQHF
DNA: TGTGCCTGGAGTGTAGGGGGTGGCAATCAGCCCCAGCATTTT
length: 14
V: TRBV30
J: TRBJ1-5
D: NA
size: NA

CDR3: CASSEYGGLGQPQHF
DNA: TGTGCCAGCAGTGAATACGGAGGGCTGGGACAGCCCCAGCATTTT
length: 15
V: TRBV25-1
J: TRBJ1-5
D: NA
size: NA

CDR3: CASSSQETQYF
DNA: TGTGCCAGCAGTTCTCAGGAGACCCAGTACTTC
length: 11
V: TRBV6-6
J: TRBJ2-5
D: NA
size: NA

CDR3: CASRPLASPSGSRNEQFF
DNA: TGTGCCAGCAGACCCCTCGCGTCGCCTAGCGGGAGTAGAAATGAGCAGTTCTTC
length: 18
V: TRBV5-6
J: TRBJ2-1
D: TRBD2
size: NA

CDR3: CASSSSGRAYNEQFF
DNA: TGTGCCAGCAGCTCAAGCGGGAGGGCCTACAATGAGCAGTTCTTC
length: 15
V: TRBV6-5
J: TRBJ2-1
D: TRBD2
size: once

CDR3: CASSLGTSGLNEQFF
DNA: TGTGCCAGCAGCTTAGGGACTAGCGGCCTCAATGAGCAGTTCTTC
length: 15
V: TRBV7-9
J: TRBJ2-1
D: TRBD2
size: NA

CDR3: CASSPDQGQSSTDTQYF
DNA: TGCGCCAGCAGCCCCGACCAAGGACAGAGTTCCACAGATACGCAGTATTTT
length: 17
V: TRBV4-1
J: TRBJ2-3
D: NA
size: once

CDR3: CASRGTGAVYEQYF
DNA: TGTGCCAGCAGGGGGACAGGGGCTGTTTACGAGCAGTACTTC
length: 14
V: TRBV6-5
J: TRBJ2-7
D: TRBD1
size: NA

CDR3: CASSSLGDEQFF
DNA: TGTGCCAGCAGTTCCTTGGGGGATGAGCAGTTCTTC
length: 12
V: TRBV27
J: TRBJ2-1
D: NA
size: NA

CDR3: CASSLSGGAREQYF
DNA: TGTGCCAGCAGCTTGTCGGGGGGGGCGCGGGAGCAGTACTTC
length: 14
V: TRBV7-8
J: TRBJ2-7
D: TRBD2
size: NA

CDR3: CASSPWTTDDTGELFF
DNA: TGTGCCAGCAGCCCCTGGACTACGGATGACACCGGGGAGCTGTTTTTT
length: 16
V: TRBV7-9
J: TRBJ2-2
D: NA
size: NA

CDR3: CAISAIPGLAGTSSYNEQFF
DNA: TGTGCCATCAGTGCGATCCCGGGACTAGCGGGAACCAGCTCCTACAATGAGCAGTTCTTC
length: 20
V: TRBV10-3
J: TRBJ2-1
D: TRBD2
size: NA

CDR3: CASSRRTAYNEQFF
DNA: TGTGCCAGCAGCCGACGGACAGCCTACAATGAGCAGTTCTTC
length: 14
V: TRBV27
J: TRBJ2-1
D: NA
size: NA

CDR3: CASSPPLAGESYEQYF
DNA: TGCGCCAGCAGCCCACCGCTAGCGGGAGAGAGTTACGAGCAGTACTTC
length: 16
V: TRBV5-1
J: TRBJ2-7
D: TRBD2
size: NA

CDR3: CASYKSPGQGPTGGTDTQYF
DNA: TGCGCCAGCTATAAGTCGCCGGGACAGGGGCCCACTGGGGGCACAGATACGCAGTATTTT
length: 20
V: TRBV10-2
J: TRBJ2-3
D: TRBD1
size: NA

CDR3: CASSRQGRNTIYF
DNA: TGTGCCAGCAGCCGACAGGGGAGAAACACCATATATTTT
length: 13
V: TRBV7-9
J: TRBJ1-3
D: TRBD1
size: NA

CDR3: CASSEALAGVSTDTQYF
DNA: TGTGCCAGCAGTGAAGCGCTAGCGGGAGTTAGCACAGATACGCAGTATTTT
length: 17
V: TRBV6-1
J: TRBJ2-3
D: TRBD2
size: NA

CDR3: CAISEGLAGAREQYF
DNA: TGTGCCATCAGTGAGGGACTAGCGGGAGCAAGGGAGCAGTACTTC
length: 15
V: TRBV10-3
J: TRBJ2-7
D: TRBD2
size: NA

CDR3: CASGSGTYEQYF
DNA: TGTGCCAGCGGTAGCGGGACGTACGAGCAGTACTTC
length: 12
V: TRBV27
J: TRBJ2-7
D: TRBD2
size: NA

CDR3: CASSRPGQGFNEQFF
DNA: TGCGCCAGCAGTCGGCCGGGACAGGGGTTCAATGAGCAGTTCTTC
length: 15
V: TRBV5-1
J: TRBJ2-1
D: TRBD1
size: NA

CDR3: CATKPPDKSYEQYF
DNA: TGTGCTACTAAACCGCCGGACAAGTCCTACGAGCAGTACTTC
length: 14
V: TRBV28
J: TRBJ2-7
D: NA
size: NA

CDR3: CATLSLGYEQYF
DNA: TGTGCCACCCTATCACTAGGGTACGAGCAGTACTTC
length: 12
V: TRBV11-2
J: TRBJ2-7
D: NA
size: NA

CDR3: CASSPIGFPEQFF
DNA: TGTGCCAGCAGTCCTATTGGGTTTCCTGAGCAGTTCTTC
length: 13
V: TRBV27
J: TRBJ2-1
D: NA
size: NA

CDR3: CASSLVGQGEAFF
DNA: TGTGCCAGCAGCTTGGTGGGGCAGGGTGAAGCTTTCTTT
length: 13
V: TRBV5-4
J: TRBJ1-1
D: NA
size: NA

CDR3: CASSSHIAGVWDEQFF
DNA: TGTGCCAGCAGCTCACATATAGCGGGAGTCTGGGATGAGCAGTTCTTC
length: 16
V: TRBV5-4
J: TRBJ2-1
D: TRBD2
size: NA

CDR3: CATSRALAAQETQYF
DNA: TGTGCCACCAGCAGAGCCCTAGCGGCCCAAGAGACCCAGTACTTC
length: 15
V: TRBV15
J: TRBJ2-5
D: TRBD2
size: NA

CDR3: CASRGLAGWNEQFF
DNA: TGTGCCAGCAGAGGACTAGCGGGATGGAATGAGCAGTTCTTC
length: 14
V: TRBV27
J: TRBJ2-1
D: TRBD2
size: NA

CDR3: CASSQNRLTNYGYTF
DNA: TGTGCCAGCAGCCAAAACAGACTCACTAACTATGGCTACACCTTC
length: 15
V: TRBV7-8
J: TRBJ1-2
D: NA
size: NA

CDR3: CASSITTYNEQFF
DNA: TGTGCCAGCAGCATAACAACTTACAATGAGCAGTTCTTC
length: 13
V: TRBV7-2
J: TRBJ2-1
D: NA
size: NA

CDR3: CASTSLGVGYGYTF
DNA: TGTGCCAGCACCTCCTTAGGGGTAGGCTATGGCTACACCTTC
length: 14
V: TRBV7-9
J: TRBJ1-2
D: NA
size: NA

CDR3: CASSGTGGPEAFF
DNA: TGTGCCAGCAGCGGGACAGGGGGCCCTGAAGCTTTCTTT
length: 13
V: TRBV7-9
J: TRBJ1-1
D: TRBD1
size: few

CDR3: CASSSTLLSGGYTDTQYF
DNA: TGTGCCAGCAGTTCGACCCTACTAAGCGGGGGGTACACAGATACGCAGTATTTT
length: 18
V: TRBV28
J: TRBJ2-3
D: TRBD2
size: NA

CDR3: CASSDYRGANQPQHF
DNA: TGTGCCAGCAGTGATTATCGGGGGGCAAATCAGCCCCAGCATTTT
length: 15
V: TRBV6-1
J: TRBJ1-5
D: NA
size: once

CDR3: CASSLSGRAWEQYF
DNA: TGTGCCAGCAGTCTTAGCGGGAGGGCCTGGGAGCAGTACTTC
length: 14
V: TRBV14
J: TRBJ2-7
D: TRBD2
size: NA

CDR3: CASSPLTQTLDNEQFF
DNA: TGTGCCAGCAGCCCCCTAACTCAGACTTTGGACAATGAGCAGTTCTTC
length: 16
V: TRBV11-2
J: TRBJ2-1
D: NA
size: few

CDR3: CASSPGQGTGELFF
DNA: TGTGCCAGCAGTCCGGGACAGGGAACCGGGGAGCTGTTTTTT
length: 14
V: TRBV6-1
J: TRBJ2-2
D: TRBD1
size: NA

CDR3: CASSDAPLRANVLTF
DNA: TGTGCCAGCAGCGATGCCCCTTTGAGGGCCAACGTCCTGACTTTC
length: 15
V: TRBV9
J: TRBJ2-6
D: NA
size: NA

CDR3: CASSLTGDNEQFF
DNA: TGTGCCAGCAGCTTAACAGGGGACAATGAGCAGTTCTTC
length: 13
V: TRBV11-2
J: TRBJ2-1
D: TRBD1
size: NA

CDR3: CASSIVSGKNTGELFF
DNA: TGTGCCAGTAGTATAGTGTCAGGGAAGAACACCGGGGAGCTGTTTTTT
length: 16
V: TRBV19
J: TRBJ2-2
D: NA
size: NA

CDR3: CASSPTTTGATYGYTF
DNA: TGTGCCAGCAGCCCCACTACGACAGGGGCCACCTACGGCTACACCTTC
length: 16
V: TRBV9
J: TRBJ1-2
D: TRBD1
size: NA

CDR3: CASSSGSDTQYF
DNA: TGTGCCAGCAGTTCAGGCTCAGATACGCAGTATTTT
length: 12
V: TRBV6-6
J: TRBJ2-3
D: NA
size: NA

CDR3: CASSIRDPPYEQYF
DNA: TGTGCCAGTAGTATCCGGGACCCCCCCTACGAGCAGTACTTC
length: 14
V: TRBV19
J: TRBJ2-7
D: NA
size: NA

CDR3: CASRFPGGSNEQYF
DNA: TGTGCCAGCAGATTCCCGGGGGGGTCCAACGAGCAGTACTTC
length: 14
V: TRBV27
J: TRBJ2-7
D: TRBD2
size: NA

CDR3: CASSRGTSSYEQYF
DNA: TGCGCCAGCTCAAGGGGGACGAGCTCCTACGAGCAGTACTTC
length: 14
V: TRBV10-1
J: TRBJ2-7
D: NA
size: NA

CDR3: CAIDQDDSKYNEQFF
DNA: TGTGCCATCGACCAGGACGACAGTAAATACAATGAGCAGTTCTTC
length: 15
V: TRBV10-3
J: TRBJ2-1
D: NA
size: NA

CDR3: CASSPRTSWRTDTQYF
DNA: TGCGCCAGCAGCCCCAGGACTAGCTGGCGCACAGATACGCAGTATTTT
length: 16
V: TRBV5-1
J: TRBJ2-3
D: TRBD2
size: NA

CDR3: CSLTGTSAYNEQFF
DNA: TGCAGCCTGACCGGGACTAGCGCTTACAATGAGCAGTTCTTC
length: 14
V: TRBV29-1
J: TRBJ2-1
D: TRBD2
size: NA

CDR3: CASSSREPTYEQYF
DNA: TGTGCCAGCAGTTCGCGGGAGCCCACCTACGAGCAGTACTTC
length: 14
V: TRBV27
J: TRBJ2-7
D: TRBD2
size: NA

CDR3: CASSGTHSGSPYEQYF
DNA: TGTGCCAGCAGTGGGACCCACAGCGGGAGTCCGTACGAGCAGTACTTC
length: 16
V: TRBV9
J: TRBJ2-7
D: TRBD2
size: NA

CDR3: CASSQGRGRSYNEQFF
DNA: TGTGCCAGCAGCCAAGGGAGGGGGCGGTCCTACAATGAGCAGTTCTTC
length: 16
V: TRBV4-2
J: TRBJ2-1
D: NA
size: NA

CDR3: CSVLGLAGVISYEQYF
DNA: TGCAGCGTTCTTGGGCTAGCGGGAGTAATCTCCTACGAGCAGTACTTC
length: 16
V: TRBV29-1
J: TRBJ2-7
D: TRBD2
size: NA

CDR3: CASSGGASYNEQFF
DNA: TGTGCCAGCAGCGGGGGCGCTTCCTACAATGAGCAGTTCTTC
length: 14
V: TRBV9
J: TRBJ2-1
D: NA
size: NA